This TCR beta chain was identified during a study of blood T cell repertoires in COVID-19. Study-wide background: The origin of the acute and convalescent COVID-19 samples was the United States, Italy and Spain.

Germline V CDR1 and CDR2: SGHDT, YYEEEE. This CDR3 has 12 residues. V lost 2 bases, J lost 9 bases, and 11 bases lay in between. The method was immunoSEQ multiplex PCR; TCRdb's version includes in-frame clones alone and lacks a portion of them. The sample records about 59,000 clones, around three quarters being singletons. Sequencing was carried out using peripheral blood. The chain has TRBV5-6 and TRBJ1-2, with TRBD1 as a possible D gene (6 bases). This TCR came from a man in his 60s with acute or convalescent COVID-19. CDR3 region: CASSLGQRRYTF. CDR3 coding DNA: TGTGCCAGCAGCTTAGGACAGAGGCGCTACACCTTC.